This entry concerns a single T cell receptor (beta chain). These data come from a study of shared T cell receptors in the human thymus. CDR3 size: 15 residues. Assay used: immunoSEQ multiplex PCR; TCRdb lists only in-frame clones, some missing. This sample has more than 550,000 clones; about 87% occur once, and the top ten carry 0.0094%. These data were also reused for a study on human thymus T cells. Turning to that study: Highly overlapping thymic repertoires in unrelated individuals were reported by related research.

The TCR comes from a boy in the first two years of life with a congenital heart defect. The chain is built from TRBV21-1 and TRBJ1-2; the table names TRBD1, a call not compared with the DNA. TRBV21-1 is listed as a pseudogene. The material sequenced was thymocytes. The CDR3 here is CASSIWYRGPYGYTF. The CDR3 DNA reads TGTGCCAGCAGCATATGGTACAGGGGACCCTATGGCTACACCTTC.